The 5 T cell receptor beta chains given below trace back to one sample, sequenced in a study of healthy donors' naive CD4 and CD8 T cells. TCR libraries were built from around 0.45 ug of total RNA by linear amplification. One entry per CDR3 protein, called by TCRdb with MiXCR from the reads. This table holds some 190,000 distinct CDR3 sequences, under 85% found once. The sequencing sample was made of naive CD4+ and CD8+ T cells sorted from blood, pooled from several donors. The receptors were gathered from a pool of human donors in good health; the sample pools cells from several healthy donors.

The chain has TRBV5-4 and TRBJ2-7; D not resolved. V was trimmed by 4 bases and J by 3 bases, leaving 8 bases between them. CDR1 SGHNT and CDR2 YYREEE come from the germline V gene (reference sequence). The CDR3 consists of 12 residues. CDR3 amino acids: CASSLPNYEQYF. The CDR3 nucleotides are TGTGCCAGCAGCCTCCCTAACTACGAGCAGTACTTC.

This chain joins TRBV29-1 and TRBJ2-3, with D unresolved. The CDR3 runs to 11 residues. Germline CDR1 and CDR2: SQVTM and ANQGSEA. V lost 6 bases to trimming and J lost 6 bases, with 10 bases between them. The CDR3 loop reads CSVLVGDTQYF. The DNA for the CDR3 is TGCAGCGTCCTAGTCGGGGATACGCAGTATTTT.

This clonotype was recorded only once. The CDR3 reads CASRETSAGELFF. CDR3 nucleotide sequence: TGTGCCAGCAGGGAGACTAGCGCCGGGGAGCTGTTTTTT. The V gene is TRBV6-2 or TRBV6-3, the J gene TRBJ2-2; 8 nucleotides match TRBD2. The CDR3 totals 13 residues. With 6 bases clipped from V and 6 bases from J, the junction kept 3 bases outside the gene matches. Germline values: CDR1 MNHEY, CDR2 SVGEGT.

The V and J genes are TRBV19 and TRBJ2-1; no firm D call. The CDR3 is made up of 14 amino acids. V gave up 1 base and J gave up 8 bases, with 12 bases separating them. Looked up from germline, CDR1 is LNHDA and CDR2 is SQIVND (reference sequence). The CDR3 DNA follows: TGTGCCAGTAGTATAGCTCCATCCTGGGATGAGCAGTTCTTC. Its translation is CASSIAPSWDEQFF.

The genes are TRBV6-1 and TRBJ1-2; tentatively, D is TRBD1 (5 bases). Germline CDR1 and CDR2: MNHNS and SASEGT. The CDR3 spans 17 residues. V lost 1 base to trimming and J lost 4 bases, with 19 bases between them. CDR3 in DNA: TGTGCCAGCAGTGAAGAGACCCGACAGACCCCCGGCTATGGCTACACCTTC. Translating gives CASSEETRQTPGYGYTF.